This is a list of T cell receptor beta chains from one sample in a study of blood T cells in healthy people across ages. One entry per CDR3 protein, called by TCRdb with MiXCR from the 5' RACE reads. Of 800,000 to 950,000 distinct CDR3 sequences listed, about 48% are singletons. Sequencing was done on a sample of blood. These receptors came from a man between 25 and 39 years old in good health. The CDR3 runs from the conserved cysteine through the conserved F or W. A D gene is named only where the DNA matches it firmly. Clone size is not always given. Where it is, it says once, few, many or a class for expanded clones.

V gene	D gene	clone size	J gene	CDR3 protein	CDR3 DNA
TRBV6-5	NA	few	TRBJ2-4	CASSYMEGKQYF	TGTGCCAGCAGTTACATGGAAGGGAAGCAGTACTTC
TRBV28	NA	NA	TRBJ2-1	CASSLFPRTKIAYNEQFF	TGTGCCAGCAGTTTATTCCCTCGGACAAAGATAGCCTACAATGAGCAGTTCTTC
TRBV4-3	NA	few	TRBJ1-1	CASSQKRGTADLNTEAFF	TGCGCCAGCAGCCAAAAGCGAGGAACGGCCGACCTGAACACTGAAGCTTTCTTT
TRBV6-6	NA	NA	TRBJ1-2	CASSQPGVNYGYTF	TGTGCCAGCAGTCAGCCAGGGGTAAACTATGGCTACACCTTC
TRBV2	TRBD2	NA	TRBJ2-1	CASRRLAGREQFF	TGTGCCAGCAGGAGACTAGCGGGTCGGGAGCAGTTCTTC
TRBV11-3	NA	few	TRBJ2-4	CASSLYPEGPPKNIQYF	TGTGCCAGCAGCTTATACCCCGAGGGACCCCCCAAAAACATTCAGTACTTC
TRBV4-3	TRBD2	once	TRBJ2-7	CASSQDGAGAPYEQYF	TGCGCCAGCAGCCAAGATGGAGCGGGGGCCCCCTACGAGCAGTACTTC
TRBV11-2	NA	few	TRBJ2-7	CASNFRGHEQYF	TGTGCCAGCAACTTCAGAGGACACGAGCAGTACTTC
TRBV4-1	TRBD2	few	TRBJ2-3	CASSQVGLAGGDTQYF	TGCGCCAGCAGCCAAGTAGGCCTAGCGGGGGGGGATACGCAGTATTTT
TRBV12-3/TRBV12-4	NA	many	TRBJ1-6	CASSPRTGNSPLHF	TGTGCCAGCAGTCCTAGGACGGGGAATTCACCCCTCCACTTT
TRBV12-3/TRBV12-4	NA	NA	TRBJ2-7	CASRLTGPTYEQYF	TGTGCCAGCAGGCTAACCGGTCCTACTTACGAGCAGTACTTC
TRBV7-3	NA	NA	TRBJ1-6	CASSLNLRGLNSPLHF	TGTGCCAGCAGCTTAAATCTCCGGGGCTTGAATTCACCCCTCCACTTT
TRBV5-1	NA	once	TRBJ2-2	CASSWRDSWSTGELFF	TGCGCCAGCAGCTGGCGGGACAGCTGGAGCACCGGGGAGCTGTTTTTT
TRBV6-5	NA	NA	TRBJ2-2	CASTFRVTGELFF	TGTGCCAGCACCTTCCGGGTTACCGGGGAGCTGTTTTTT
TRBV7-2	NA	NA	TRBJ2-2	CASSLSAMGRGLFF	TGTGCCAGCAGCTTATCGGCCATGGGTCGTGGGCTGTTTTTT
TRBV7-2	NA	NA	TRBJ2-1	CASSPPGGRHNEQFF	TGTGCCAGCAGCCCACCGGGCGGCCGACACAATGAGCAGTTCTTC
TRBV7-9	TRBD1	few	TRBJ1-4	CASSVPPQGASDEKLFF	TGTGCCAGCAGCGTACCTCCACAGGGGGCATCTGATGAAAAACTGTTTTTT
TRBV5-1	TRBD1	many	TRBJ1-5	CASSLGQGVGQPQHF	TGCGCCAGCAGCCTGGGACAGGGGGTCGGTCAGCCCCAGCATTTT
TRBV7-2	NA	NA	TRBJ2-5	CASSLVAGAPQETQYF	TGTGCCAGCAGCTTAGTGGCGGGGGCACCACAAGAGACCCAGTACTTC
TRBV27	TRBD2	few	TRBJ2-3	CASTTSGGQDTQYF	TGTGCCAGCACTACTAGCGGGGGGCAAGATACGCAGTATTTT
TRBV20-1	TRBD1	NA	TRBJ2-7	CSAPLIFAGGYEQYF	TGCAGTGCTCCCCTTATTTTCGCAGGGGGCTACGAGCAGTACTTC
TRBV27	TRBD2	NA	TRBJ2-5	CASSQSPGTSSYQETQYF	TGTGCCAGCAGTCAGAGCCCCGGGACTAGTAGCTATCAAGAGACCCAGTACTTC
TRBV6-1	NA	NA	TRBJ2-3	CASTGGETASTDTQYF	TGTGCCAGCACGGGCGGGGAAACCGCTAGCACAGATACGCAGTATTTT
TRBV20-1	NA	few	TRBJ1-2	CSARGPGPNYTF	TGCAGTGCTAGAGGACCCGGACCGAACTACACCTTC
TRBV2	TRBD2	NA	TRBJ2-5	CASSDPRGGVDEQYF	TGTGCCAGCAGTGATCCCCGCGGGGGGGTCGATGAGCAGTACTTC
TRBV30	NA	once	TRBJ1-5	CAWSVPGDNNQPQHF	TGTGCCTGGAGTGTACCAGGGGATAACAATCAGCCCCAGCATTTT
TRBV6-2/TRBV6-3	TRBD1	NA	TRBJ1-5	CASSYSTGANQPRHF	TGTGCCAGCAGTTACTCGACAGGGGCCAATCAGCCCCGGCATTTT
TRBV4-3	TRBD1	NA	TRBJ2-5	CASSQTLLVDRAGETQYF	TGCGCCAGCAGCCAAACCCTACTCGTGGACAGGGCGGGAGAGACCCAGTACTTC
TRBV7-9	NA	NA	TRBJ2-1	CASSSLDIEQFF	TGTGCCAGCAGTTCTTTGGACATTGAGCAGTTCTTC
TRBV12-3/TRBV12-4	NA	NA	TRBJ1-5	CASSWEGNQPQHF	TGTGCCAGCAGTTGGGAAGGCAATCAGCCCCAGCATTTT
TRBV11-2	NA	NA	TRBJ1-2	CASSPRSASGYTF	TGTGCCAGCAGCCCCCGCTCCGCTAGCGGCTACACCTTC
TRBV19	NA	NA	TRBJ1-5	CASSFFRDASNQPQHF	TGTGCCAGTAGTTTCTTCAGGGATGCGAGCAATCAGCCCCAGCATTTT
TRBV27	TRBD2	NA	TRBJ2-1	CASSQGLAGTVSYNEQFF	TGTGCCAGCAGTCAAGGACTAGCGGGGACTGTCTCCTACAATGAGCAGTTCTTC
TRBV4-2	NA	few	TRBJ1-1	CASSQDPGALNTEAFF	TGTGCCAGCAGCCAAGATCCAGGGGCGCTGAACACTGAAGCTTTCTTT
TRBV10-3	TRBD1	NA	TRBJ2-1	CAINDRGFNEQFF	TGTGCCATCAACGACAGGGGATTCAATGAGCAGTTCTTC
TRBV7-9	NA	NA	TRBJ1-6	CASSFPQHSPLHF	TGTGCCAGCAGCTTCCCACAGCATTCACCCCTCCACTTT
TRBV12-3/TRBV12-4	TRBD2	NA	TRBJ2-4	CASSDPGGAKNIQYF	TGTGCCAGCAGTGATCCGGGGGGAGCCAAAAACATTCAGTACTTC
TRBV9	NA	NA	TRBJ2-7	CASSAEDSPTYEQYF	TGTGCCAGCAGCGCCGAGGACAGCCCTACCTACGAGCAGTACTTC
TRBV12-3/TRBV12-4	NA	NA	TRBJ2-1	CASSFLLQTSYNEQFF	TGTGCCAGCAGTTTTCTTCTGCAAACGTCCTACAATGAGCAGTTCTTC
TRBV20-1	NA	NA	TRBJ1-1	CSARGQPMNTEAFF	TGCAGTGCTAGAGGACAGCCCATGAACACTGAAGCTTTCTTT
TRBV11-2	TRBD1	few	TRBJ1-2	CASSPMDRPLYGYTF	TGTGCCAGCAGCCCGATGGACAGGCCCCTCTATGGCTACACCTTC
TRBV28	NA	few	TRBJ1-2	CASREGSGYTF	TGTGCCAGCAGAGAAGGGAGCGGCTACACCTTC
TRBV6-5	NA	once	TRBJ2-7	CASIGATDEQYF	TGTGCCAGCATTGGGGCCACGGACGAGCAGTACTTC
TRBV6-5	NA	NA	TRBJ1-2	CASRSDRIGYTF	TGTGCCAGCAGATCCGACAGGATTGGCTACACCTTC
TRBV20-1	TRBD2	NA	TRBJ2-7	CRVGRDHYEQYF	TGCAGGGTTGGGAGGGATCACTACGAGCAGTACTTC
TRBV18	NA	NA	TRBJ1-1	CASSQGSTDSYSAFF	TGTGCCAGCTCACAGGGGTCGACGGATAGCTACTCGGCTTTCTTT
TRBV2	NA	NA	TRBJ2-7	CASSDPIEQYF	TGTGCCAGCAGTGACCCGATCGAGCAGTACTTC